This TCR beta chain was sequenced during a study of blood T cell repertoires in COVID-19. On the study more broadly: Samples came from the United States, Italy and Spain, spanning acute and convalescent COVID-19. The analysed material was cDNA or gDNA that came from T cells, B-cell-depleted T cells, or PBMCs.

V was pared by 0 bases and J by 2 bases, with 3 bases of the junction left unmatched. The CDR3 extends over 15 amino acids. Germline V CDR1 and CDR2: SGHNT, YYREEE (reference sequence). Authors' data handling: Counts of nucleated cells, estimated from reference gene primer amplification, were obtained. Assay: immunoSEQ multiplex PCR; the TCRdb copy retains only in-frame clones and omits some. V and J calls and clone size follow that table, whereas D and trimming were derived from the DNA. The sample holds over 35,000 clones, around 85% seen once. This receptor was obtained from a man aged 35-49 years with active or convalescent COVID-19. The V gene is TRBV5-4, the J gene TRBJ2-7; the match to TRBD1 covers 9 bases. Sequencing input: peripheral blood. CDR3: CASSLEDRGAYEQYF. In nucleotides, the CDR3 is TGTGCCAGCAGCTTGGAAGACAGGGGGGCCTACGAGCAGTACTTC.